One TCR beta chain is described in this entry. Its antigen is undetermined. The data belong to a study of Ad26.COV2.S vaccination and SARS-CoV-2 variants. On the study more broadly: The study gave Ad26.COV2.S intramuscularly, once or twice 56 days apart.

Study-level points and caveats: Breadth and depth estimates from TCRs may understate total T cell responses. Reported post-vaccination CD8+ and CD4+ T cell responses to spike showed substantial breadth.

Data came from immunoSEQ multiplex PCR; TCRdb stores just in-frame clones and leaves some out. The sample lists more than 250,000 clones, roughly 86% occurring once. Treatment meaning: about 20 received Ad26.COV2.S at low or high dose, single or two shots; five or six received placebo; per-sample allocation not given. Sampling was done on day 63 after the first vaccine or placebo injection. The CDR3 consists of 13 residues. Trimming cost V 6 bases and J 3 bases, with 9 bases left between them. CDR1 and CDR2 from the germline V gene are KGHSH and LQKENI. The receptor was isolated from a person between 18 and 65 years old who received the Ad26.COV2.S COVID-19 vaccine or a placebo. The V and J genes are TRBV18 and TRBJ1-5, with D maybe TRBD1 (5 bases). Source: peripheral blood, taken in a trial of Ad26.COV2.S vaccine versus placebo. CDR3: CASSAGNNQPQHF. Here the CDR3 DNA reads TGTGCCAGCTCCGCAGGGAACAATCAGCCCCAGCATTTT.